This entry lists 29 T cell receptor beta chains sequenced from one sample in a study of shared clonotypes between healthy human individuals. Libraries were prepared by immunoSEQ multiplex PCR; TCRdb keeps only in-frame clonotypes and omits some of them. The sample has 2 million to 2.5 million clones, just over 90% seen once. The sample comprised naive CD4+ T cells from PBMCs. Subset specified: CD45RA+ positively selected. The receptors originated from a man younger than 30 in good health. Some clones in this sample may be carry-over from other donors' samples.

This sequence joins TRBV6-6 and TRBJ1-1; D is possibly TRBD1 (5 bases). This CDR3 comprises 13 residues. The V gene lost 6 bases and the J gene lost 4 bases, with 12 bases spanning the gap. Germline V lookup: CDR1 MNHNY, CDR2 SVGAGI (reference sequence). CDR3 DNA: TGTGCCAGCAGACAAACTAGGGGCACTGAAGCTTTCTTT. As protein: CASRQTRGTEAFF.

The genes are TRBV29-1 and TRBJ2-1, with D uncertain. The germline V gene has CDR1 SQVTM and CDR2 ANQGSEA. CDR3 length: 13 residues. V was shortened by 4 bases and J by 4 bases, with 11 bases between the two germline ends. The CDR3 region has the DNA TGCAGCGTTGCCTCTCCGAGTTACAATGAGCAGTTCTTC. Protein product: CSVASPSYNEQFF.

Here the CDR3 DNA reads TGTGCCTGGAGTGCCGTTTCCGAGACCCAGTACTTC. It translates to CAWSAVSETQYF. This rearrangement joins TRBV30 to TRBJ2-5; no definite D call. This CDR3 is 12 amino acids long. Germline values: CDR1 GTSNPN, CDR2 SVGIG (reference sequence). The ends were cut back, 1 base at V and 5 bases at J, with 8 bases in the middle.

For this clone: Other DNA sequences in this sample translate to the same CDR3. V usage is TRBV2 and J usage is TRBJ2-5; a weak D match, TRBD2 (5 bases). This CDR3 has 13 residues. The germline gives CDR1 SNHLY, CDR2 FYNNEI. V dropped 4 bases and J dropped 0 bases, with 6 bases sitting between them. The CDR3 DNA is TGTGCCAGCAGTGTGCGGGACCAAGAGACCCAGTACTTC. This encodes CASSVRDQETQYF.

The chain uses TRBV6-1 and TRBJ1-4, with 8 bases that match TRBD1. CDR1 and CDR2 from the germline V gene are MNHNS and SASEGT. With 4 bases clipped from V and 7 bases from J, the junction kept 14 bases outside the gene matches. The CDR3 totals 17 residues. The CDR3 is CASSVRWTTGASEKLFF. CDR3 nucleotide sequence: TGTGCCAGCAGTGTCCGTTGGACGACAGGGGCTAGTGAAAAACTGTTTTTT.

This chain joins TRBV4-3 and TRBJ1-2; tentatively, D is TRBD1 (5 bases). Looked up from germline, CDR1 is LGHNA and CDR2 is YSLEER. The CDR3 spans 14 residues. V was pared by 0 bases and J by 5 bases, with 10 bases between. CDR3 DNA sequence: TGCGCCAGCAGCCAAGATAGGGGCAGTTATGGCTACACCTTC. Translated: CASSQDRGSYGYTF.

This sequence joins TRBV7-3 and TRBJ2-1; tentative D call: TRBD1 (5 bases). CDR3 size: 15 residues. The germline gives CDR1 SGHTA, CDR2 FQGTGA. The V end was cut by 1 base, the J end by 0 bases, with 7 bases between. The CDR3, as DNA: TGTGCCAGCAGCTTAAACAGGAACTCCTACAATGAGCAGTTCTTC. Residues: CASSLNRNSYNEQFF. Together with reference TRBV7-3 and TRBJ2-1, the CDR3 gives the full variable domain: GAGVSQTPSNKVTEKGKYVELRCDPISGHTALYWYRQSLGQGPEFLIYFQGTGAADDSGLPNDRFFAVRPEGSVSTLKIQRTERGDSAVYLCASSLNRNSYNEQFFGPGTRLTVL.

V is TRBV11-3 and J is TRBJ2-5, with D perhaps matching TRBD1 or TRBD2 (5 bases each). Germline V gene sequence: CDR1 SGHNT, CDR2 YENEEA. This CDR3 spans 15 amino acids. Trimming removed 5 bases at V and 1 base at J, with 14 bases between. The CDR3: CASSLHGTTQETQYF. In DNA, the CDR3 is TGTGCCAGCAGCCTCCACGGGACCACCCAAGAGACCCAGTACTTC.

On this clone itself: In the same sample, other DNA sequences code for this CDR3. The chain employs TRBV29-1 and TRBJ2-1, with 11 bases identical to TRBD1. CDR3 size: 16 residues. Germline V gene lookup returns CDR1 SQVTM and CDR2 ANQGSEA. J lost 0 bases, V lost 0 bases, and 1 base had no gene match. As DNA, the CDR3 is TGCAGCGTTGAAGAAGGGACAGGGGGCTCCTACAATGAGCAGTTCTTC. It translates to CSVEEGTGGSYNEQFF.

V and J are TRBV6-1 and TRBJ1-5, with D unresolved. The CDR3 is made up of 13 amino acids. Trimming stripped 1 base from V and 11 bases from J, with 12 bases between. Germline CDR1 reads MNHNS; CDR2 reads SASEGT. The CDR3 bases are TGTGCCAGCAGTGAAGAGGAGAACGGGTCCCAGCATTTT. Translating it yields CASSEEENGSQHF.

V usage is TRBV5-1 and J usage is TRBJ2-1; TRBD2 matches 8 bases. CDR1 and CDR2 from the germline V gene are SGHRS and YFSETQ. Trimming took 3 bases from V and 3 from J; bases not matched to a gene: 5. The CDR3 is made up of 15 amino acids. Here the CDR3 DNA reads TGCGCCAGCAGCTCTCGGACTAGCTACTACAATGAGCAGTTCTTC. Residues: CASSSRTSYYNEQFF.

V usage is TRBV28 and J usage is TRBJ2-7; possibly TRBD1 for D (5 bases). The CDR3 totals 15 residues. Germline lookup yields CDR1 MDHEN and CDR2 SYDVKM. V was trimmed by 3 bases and J by 6 bases, leaving 18 bases between them. CDR3 DNA: TGTGCCAGCAGTTTTCAGGGCCCCTCCCTCGCCGAGCAGTACTTC. Residues: CASSFQGPSLAEQYF.

This clone was seen only a few times. Other DNA variants within this sample encode the same CDR3. This chain joins TRBV5-1 and TRBJ2-5; the D is unclear. With 0 bases removed from V and 2 bases from J, the gap between germline ends came to 5 bases. Per germline, CDR1 SGHRS and CDR2 YFSETQ. The CDR3 is 13 residues long. DNA for the CDR3: TGCGCCAGCAGCTTGGTGGGGCAAGAGACCCAGTACTTC. Translating gives CASSLVGQETQYF. The full variable domain, rest sourced from reference TRBV5-1 and TRBJ2-5, is KAGVTQTPRYLIKTRGQQVTLSCSPISGHRSVSWYQQTPGQGLQFLFEYFSETQRNKGNFPGRFSGRQFSNSRSEMNVSTLELGDSALYLCASSLVGQETQYFGPGTRLLVL.

V and J are TRBV2 and TRBJ1-1; D is undetermined. The CDR3 length is 11 residues. Germline loops: CDR1 SNHLY, CDR2 FYNNEI. V was shortened by 7 bases and J by 0 bases, with 3 bases between the two germline ends. CDR3 amino acids: CASILNTEAFF. CDR3 nucleotide sequence: TGTGCCAGCATCTTGAACACTGAAGCTTTCTTT.

The gene calls are TRBV13 and TRBJ1-1; perhaps TRBD1 as D (5 bases). V shed 1 base and J shed 7 bases, with 13 bases lying between them. Germline V gene data show CDR1 as PRHDT and CDR2 as FYEKMQ (reference sequence). The CDR3 extends over 14 amino acids. The CDR3 sequence is CASSLEVRGDEAFF. The DNA of the CDR3 is TGTGCCAGCAGCTTAGAGGTACGGGGGGATGAAGCTTTCTTT.

V gene TRBV10-3 combines with J gene TRBJ2-7, with unresolved D. V shed 7 bases and J shed 2 bases, with 15 bases lying between them. Germline values: CDR1 ENHRY, CDR2 SYGVKD. The CDR3 consists of 14 residues. The CDR3 reads CAINNGGRTYEQYF. The CDR3 bases are TGTGCCATCAATAATGGTGGGCGGACCTACGAGCAGTACTTC.

This chain uses TRBV5-1 with TRBJ1-1; 8 bases fit TRBD1. The CDR3 has 15 residues. Germline CDR1 and CDR2: SGHRS and YFSETQ. The V gene end was trimmed by 4 bases and the J gene end by 1 base; junction bases not matched to a gene: 6. The CDR3 reads CASSIGTGSNTEAFF. Here the CDR3 DNA reads TGCGCCAGCAGCATCGGGACAGGATCGAACACTGAAGCTTTCTTT. Filled out from reference TRBV5-1 and TRBJ1-1, the complete variable domain reads KAGVTQTPRYLIKTRGQQVTLSCSPISGHRSVSWYQQTPGQGLQFLFEYFSETQRNKGNFPGRFSGRQFSNSRSEMNVSTLELGDSALYLCASSIGTGSNTEAFFGQGTRLTVV.

The CDR3 spells CAWTSGLSSYNEQFF. CDR3 DNA: TGTGCCTGGACTAGCGGCCTCAGCTCCTACAATGAGCAGTTCTTC. V is TRBV30 and J is TRBJ2-1; 7 positions match TRBD2. Trimming at V came to 4 bases and at J to 0 bases, leaving 6 bases not matched to a gene. The V gene's germline CDR1 is GTSNPN and CDR2 SVGIG (reference sequence). The CDR3 consists of 15 residues.

V gene TRBV5-1 combines with J gene TRBJ2-3; unclear D gene. This CDR3 is 14 amino acids long. The germline gives CDR1 SGHRS, CDR2 YFSETQ. Trimming removed 4 bases at V and 0 bases at J, with 9 bases between. CDR3 amino acids: CASSPSDSTDTQYF. CDR3 sequence (DNA): TGCGCCAGCAGCCCATCCGACAGCACAGATACGCAGTATTTT. The full variable domain, completed using reference TRBV5-1 and TRBJ2-3, is KAGVTQTPRYLIKTRGQQVTLSCSPISGHRSVSWYQQTPGQGLQFLFEYFSETQRNKGNFPGRFSGRQFSNSRSEMNVSTLELGDSALYLCASSPSDSTDTQYFGPGTRLTVL.

This chain links TRBV7-9 with TRBJ1-1; D gene ambiguous. CDR3 length: 13 amino acids. Trimming cost V 1 base and J 3 bases, with 6 bases left between them. Germline V gives CDR1 SEHNR, CDR2 FQNEAQ (reference sequence). This chain's CDR3 is CASSLVGYTEAFF. The CDR3 DNA reads TGTGCCAGCAGCTTAGTGGGATACACTGAAGCTTTCTTT.

CDR3 amino acids: CASSSLVAGAYNEQFF. CDR3 coding DNA: TGCGCCAGCAGCTCTCTTGTAGCGGGAGCTTACAATGAGCAGTTCTTC. This rearrangement joins TRBV5-1 to TRBJ2-1; TRBD2 matches at 9 bases. The germline CDR1 and CDR2 sequences are SGHRS and YFSETQ. The CDR3 is 16 amino acids. The V and J ends lost 3 bases and 4 bases, in that order; junction bases with no gene match: 8.

The V gene is TRBV18, the J gene TRBJ2-3; the match to TRBD2 covers 11 bases. Germline CDR1 reads KGHSH; CDR2 reads LQKENI. The junction had 6 bases not matched to a gene; V was cut back by 6 bases and J by 1 base. CDR3 length equals 16 residues. Here the CDR3 reads CASSPQLAGGTDTQYF. DNA for the CDR3: TGTGCCAGCTCGCCTCAACTAGCGGGAGGCACAGATACGCAGTATTTT.

The rearrangement links TRBV5-4 to TRBJ1-2, with 7 bases that match TRBD1. CDR1 is SGHNT and CDR2 is YYREEE in the germline V gene (reference sequence). The CDR3 extends over 15 amino acids. After removal of 3 bases from V and 6 bases from J, the junction contained 11 bases not matched to a gene. The CDR3 sequence is CASSSPQGVGNGYTF. CDR3 DNA sequence: TGTGCCAGCAGCTCGCCTCAGGGGGTCGGGAATGGCTACACCTTC. Complete variable domain (other parts from reference TRBV5-4 and TRBJ1-2): ETGVTQSPTHLIKTRGQQVTLRCSSQSGHNTVSWYQQALGQGPQFIFQYYREEENGRGNFPPRFSGLQFPNYSSELNVNALELDDSALYLCASSSPQGVGNGYTFGSGTRLTVV.

The chain employs TRBV10-1 and TRBJ1-4; a weak D match, TRBD1 (6 bases). The germline V gene encodes CDR1 WNHNN and CDR2 SYGVQD (reference sequence). The V gene lost 3 bases and the J gene lost 2 bases, with 16 bases spanning the gap. The CDR3 loop spans 17 amino acids. CDR3 bases: TGCGCCAGCAGTGATTGGCCGGGGGCGCGCACTAATGAAAAACTGTTTTTT. Amino acid sequence: CASSDWPGARTNEKLFF.

This chain connects TRBV28 to TRBJ2-5; D might be TRBD1 or TRBD2, each matching 5 bases. The CDR3 is 14 amino acids. V was shortened by 10 bases and J by 4 bases, with 19 bases between the two germline ends. Germline values: CDR1 MDHEN, CDR2 SYDVKM. The CDR3 reads CAILGYGAGETQYF. CDR3 coding DNA: TGTGCCATCCTCGGTTACGGGGCCGGAGAGACCCAGTACTTC.

The chain links TRBV30 to TRBJ1-6, with 10 nucleotides matching TRBD1. Germline loops: CDR1 GTSNPN, CDR2 SVGIG (reference sequence). There are 15 residues in the CDR3. The V gene end was trimmed by 0 bases and the J gene end by 7 bases; junction bases not matched to a gene: 3. The chain's CDR3 is CAWSVKTGGNSPLHF. For the CDR3, the DNA is TGTGCCTGGAGTGTAAAGACAGGGGGCAATTCACCCCTCCACTTT.

V usage is TRBV7-8 and J usage is TRBJ2-7, with 8 bases matching TRBD2. The CDR3 is 13 residues long. V trimming: 4 bases; J trimming: 10 bases; junction bases outside the gene matches: 9. In germline, CDR1 is SGHVS, CDR2 FQNEAQ. The CDR3 bases are TGTGCCAGCAGCTCCGGGGGGGTAGCGGGACAGTACTTC. Its protein is CASSSGGVAGQYF.

The V and J genes are TRBV18 and TRBJ1-2; 7 bases are shared with TRBD1. Germline CDR1 and CDR2: KGHSH and LQKENI. This CDR3 is 13 amino acids long. V shed 6 bases and J 3 bases; nucleotides not matched to a gene: 4. The chain's CDR3 is CASSRDSDYGYTF. The CDR3 nucleotides read TGTGCCAGCTCGCGGGACAGTGACTATGGCTACACCTTC.

The J gene is TRBJ2-1, the V gene TRBV6-5; the D gene is possibly TRBD1 (6 bases). The ends were cut back, 0 bases at V and 12 bases at J, with 9 bases in the middle. This CDR3 comprises 12 residues. The germline CDR1 and CDR2 sequences are MNHEY and SVGAGI. CDR3 in amino acids: CASSYSVGAQFF. DNA for the CDR3: TGTGCCAGCAGTTACTCGGTGGGGGCGCAGTTCTTC.